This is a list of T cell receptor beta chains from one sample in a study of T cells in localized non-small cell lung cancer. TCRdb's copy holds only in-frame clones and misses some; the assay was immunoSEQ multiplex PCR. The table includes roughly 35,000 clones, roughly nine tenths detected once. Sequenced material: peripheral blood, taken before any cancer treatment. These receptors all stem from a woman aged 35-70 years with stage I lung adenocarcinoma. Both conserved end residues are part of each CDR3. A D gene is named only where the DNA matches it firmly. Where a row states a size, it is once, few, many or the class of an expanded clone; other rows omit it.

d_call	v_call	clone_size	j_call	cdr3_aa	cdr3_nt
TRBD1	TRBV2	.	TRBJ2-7	CASSGQGLYEQYF	TGTGCCAGCTCGGGACAGGGTCTTTACGAGCAGTACTTC
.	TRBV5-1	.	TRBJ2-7	CASRPLAGDYEQYF	TGCGCCAGCAGGCCTCTAGCAGGCGACTACGAGCAGTACTTC
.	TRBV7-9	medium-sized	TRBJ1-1	CASSPGQLNTEAFF	TGTGCCAGCAGCCCTGGACAGCTGAACACTGAAGCTTTCTTT
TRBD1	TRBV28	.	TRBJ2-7	CASLLQGTSNEQYF	TGTGCCAGCTTATTACAGGGGACAAGCAACGAGCAGTACTTC
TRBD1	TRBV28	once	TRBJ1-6	CASSSGTGSLPLHF	TGTGCCAGCAGCTCCGGGACAGGGAGCTTACCCCTCCACTTT
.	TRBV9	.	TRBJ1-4	CASSAGAPGIMGEKLFF	TGTGCCAGCAGCGCCGGGGCACCAGGGATAATGGGTGAAAAACTGTTTTTT
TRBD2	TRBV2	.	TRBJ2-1	CASLTSGANNEQFF	TGTGCCAGCTTGACTAGCGGGGCGAACAATGAGCAGTTCTTC
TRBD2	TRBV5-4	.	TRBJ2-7	CASSLGLAFEQYF	TGTGCCAGCAGCTTGGGACTAGCGTTTGAGCAGTACTTC
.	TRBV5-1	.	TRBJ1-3	CASSLTDGSGNTIYF	TGCGCCAGCAGCTTGACGGACGGCTCTGGAAACACCATATATTTT
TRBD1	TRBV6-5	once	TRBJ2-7	CASSYVRTGWLYEQYF	TGTGCCAGCAGTTACGTGAGGACAGGGTGGTTGTACGAGCAGTACTTC
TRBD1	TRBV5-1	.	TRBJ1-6	CASSLARWDRLHF	TGCGCCAGCAGCTTGGCCCGATGGGACAGACTTCACTTT
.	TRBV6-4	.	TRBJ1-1	CASSAAANTEAFF	TGTGCCAGCAGTGCTGCGGCGAACACTGAAGCTTTCTTT
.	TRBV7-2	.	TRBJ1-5	CASSPSRVSRGNQPQHF	TGTGCCAGCAGCCCAAGCCGGGTTTCCAGGGGCAATCAGCCCCAGCATTTT
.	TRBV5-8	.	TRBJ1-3	CASSSPEFLGNTIYF	TGTGCCAGCAGCAGTCCCGAGTTCTTGGGTAACACCATATATTTT
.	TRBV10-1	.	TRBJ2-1	CASSEVNSYNEQFF	TGCGCCAGCAGTGAGGTCAATTCCTACAATGAGCAGTTCTTC
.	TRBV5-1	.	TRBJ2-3	CASSRDRTSTDTQYF	TGCGCCAGCAGCCGGGACCGAACTAGCACAGATACGCAGTATTTT
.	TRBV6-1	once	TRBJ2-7	CASRNYYEQYF	TGTGCCAGCAGGAACTACTACGAGCAGTACTTC
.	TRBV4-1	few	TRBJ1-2	CASSQDPQQGFGYTF	TGCGCCAGCAGCCAAGATCCCCAACAGGGATTTGGCTACACCTTC
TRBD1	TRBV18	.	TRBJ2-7	CASSPQTGGSYEQYF	TGTGCCAGCTCACCACAGACAGGGGGCTCCTACGAGCAGTACTTC
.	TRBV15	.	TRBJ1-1	CATSGQLNTEAFF	TGTGCCACCAGCGGACAGCTGAACACTGAAGCTTTCTTT
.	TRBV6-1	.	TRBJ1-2	CASSFGTDYGYTF	TGTGCCAGCAGTTTCGGGACCGACTATGGCTACACCTTC
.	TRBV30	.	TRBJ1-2	CAWSLAVGGYTF	TGTGCCTGGAGTCTGGCAGTTGGAGGCTACACCTTC
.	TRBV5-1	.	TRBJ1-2	CASSLDLAEPTF	TGCGCCAGCAGCTTGGATTTGGCAGAGCCCACCTTC
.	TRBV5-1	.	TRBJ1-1	CASSMDRNTEAFF	TGCGCCAGCAGCATGGACAGGAACACTGAAGCTTTCTTT
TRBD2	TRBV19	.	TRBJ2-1	CASSGRGGYNEQFF	TGTGCCAGTAGTGGGCGCGGGGGATACAATGAGCAGTTCTTC
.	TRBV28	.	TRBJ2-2	CASSPLHGELFF	TGTGCCAGCAGTCCCCTGCACGGGGAGCTGTTTTTT
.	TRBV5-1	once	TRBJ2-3	CASSFGVDTDTQYF	TGCGCCAGCAGCTTCGGGGTGGACACAGATACGCAGTATTTT
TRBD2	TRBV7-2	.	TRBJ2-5	CASSPSGGSETQYF	TGTGCCAGCAGCCCTAGCGGGGGTTCTGAGACCCAGTACTTC
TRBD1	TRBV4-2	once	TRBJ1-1	CASSQGDRVTEAFF	TGTGCCAGCAGCCAAGGAGACAGGGTCACTGAAGCTTTCTTT
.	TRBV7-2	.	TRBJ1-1	CASSFLGAAVNTEAFF	TGTGCCAGCAGCTTTTTGGGGGCGGCTGTTAACACTGAAGCTTTCTTT
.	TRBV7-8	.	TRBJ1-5	CASSLAPLVGSQPQHF	TGTGCCAGCAGCTTAGCCCCCCTCGTGGGGTCACAGCCCCAGCATTTT
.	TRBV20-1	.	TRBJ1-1	CSARRDPGAFF	TGCAGTGCTAGACGGGACCCCGGGGCTTTCTTT
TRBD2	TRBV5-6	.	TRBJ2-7	CASREAGGSDEQYF	TGTGCCAGCCGGGAAGCGGGGGGCTCCGACGAGCAGTACTTC
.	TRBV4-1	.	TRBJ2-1	CASSIGAGRGNEQFF	TGCGCCAGCAGCATAGGGGCCGGGAGAGGCAATGAGCAGTTCTTC
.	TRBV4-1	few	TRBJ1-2	CASSQEGHTNYGYTF	TGCGCCAGCAGCCAAGAGGGCCATACCAACTATGGCTACACCTTC
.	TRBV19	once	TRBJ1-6	CAIYETNREGSPLHF	TGTGCCATTTACGAAACAAATAGGGAGGGGTCACCCCTCCACTTT
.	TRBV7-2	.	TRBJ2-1	CASSLATSRMGYNEQFF	TGTGCCAGCAGCTTAGCTACTAGCCGAATGGGGTACAATGAGCAGTTCTTC
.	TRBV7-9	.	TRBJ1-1	CASSFNRAPAEAFF	TGTGCCAGCAGCTTTAACAGGGCCCCAGCTGAAGCTTTCTTT
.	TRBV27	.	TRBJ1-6	CASAWGAHSPLHF	TGTGCCAGCGCCTGGGGGGCGCATTCACCCCTCCACTTT
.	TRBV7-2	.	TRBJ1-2	CASSSGTGGGYTF	TGTGCCAGCAGCTCCGGGACCGGGGGGGGCTACACCTTC
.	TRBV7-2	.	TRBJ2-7	CASSPPETYEQYF	TGTGCCAGCAGCCCCCCAGAGACATACGAGCAGTACTTC
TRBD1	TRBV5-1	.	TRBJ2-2	CASSFQGADTGELFF	TGCGCCAGCAGCTTCCAGGGGGCGGACACCGGGGAGCTGTTTTTT
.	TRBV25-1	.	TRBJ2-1	CASSVVREQFF	TGTGCCAGCAGTGTTGTCCGGGAGCAGTTCTTC
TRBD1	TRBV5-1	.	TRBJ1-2	CASSLLTGGHYGYTF	TGCGCCAGCAGCTTGTTGACAGGGGGCCACTATGGCTACACCTTC
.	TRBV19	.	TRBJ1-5	CASKGPNQPQHF	TGTGCCAGTAAGGGTCCCAATCAGCCCCAGCATTTT
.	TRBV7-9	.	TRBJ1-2	CASSLFVAGTGVNYGYTF	TGTGCCAGCAGCCTATTCGTAGCTGGGACGGGGGTTAACTATGGCTACACCTTC
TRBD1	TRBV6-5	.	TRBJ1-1	CASSLDRGYTEAFF	TGTGCCAGCAGTTTGGACAGGGGATACACTGAAGCTTTCTTT
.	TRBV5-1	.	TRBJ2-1	CASSVHNERFF	TGCGCCAGCAGCGTACACAATGAGCGGTTCTTC
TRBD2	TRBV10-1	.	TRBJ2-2	CASQTSGLGELFF	TGCGCCAGCCAGACTAGCGGCCTGGGGGAGCTGTTTTTT
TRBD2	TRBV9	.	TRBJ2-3	CASSARGGLTDTQYF	TGTGCCAGCAGCGCGCGGGGGGGCCTCACAGATACGCAGTATTTT
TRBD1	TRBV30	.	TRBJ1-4	CAWSTGSYEKLFF	TGTGCCTGGTCGACAGGGTCGTATGAAAAACTGTTTTTT
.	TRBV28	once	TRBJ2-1	CASSLGGPYNEQFF	TGTGCCAGCAGTCTAGGGGGGCCCTACAATGAGCAGTTCTTC
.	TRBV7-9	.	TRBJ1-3	CASSLGLGNTIYF	TGTGCCAGCAGCTTGGGACTGGGAAACACCATATATTTT
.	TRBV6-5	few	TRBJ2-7	CASSDSFEQYF	TGTGCCAGCAGTGATTCTTTTGAGCAGTACTTC
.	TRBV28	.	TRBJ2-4	CASRLGMAKNIQYF	TGTGCCAGCAGGCTTGGTATGGCCAAAAACATTCAGTACTTC
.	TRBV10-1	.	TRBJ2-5	CASSDRGEETQYF	TGCGCCAGCAGTGACAGGGGAGAAGAGACCCAGTACTTC
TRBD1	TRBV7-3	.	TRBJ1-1	CASSDDRGVKAFF	TGTGCCAGCAGCGACGACAGGGGGGTGAAAGCTTTCTTT
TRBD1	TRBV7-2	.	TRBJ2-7	CASSPQDRSYEQYF	TGTGCCAGCAGCCCACAGGACAGGAGCTACGAGCAGTACTTC
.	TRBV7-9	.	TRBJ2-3	CASSRTHRDTQYF	TGTGCCAGCAGTCGAACCCACCGAGATACGCAGTATTTT